A selection of T cell receptor beta chains follows, all from one sample in a study of CD8 T cells in Susac syndrome. Each CDR3 protein is one row after TCRdb ran MiXCR on the immunoSEQ multiplex PCR reads. The sample has 170,000 or so distinct CDR3 sequences, about 94% seen once. The sample taken for sequencing was CD4+ T cells from PBMCs. The receptor set was obtained from a human donor with Susac syndrome. The CDR3 runs from the conserved cysteine through the conserved F or W. The D gene is left open where the match is weak. Clone size appears in some rows only: once, few, many, or a class for an expanded clone.

CDR3,DNA,D,V,J,size
CATQVGQEETQYF,TGTGCCACTCAGGTCGGACAGGAAGAGACCCAGTACTTC,TRBD1,TRBV10-3,TRBJ2-5,NA
CASSLAGGELFF,TGCGCCAGCAGCTTGGCGGGCGGGGAGCTGTTTTTT,NA,TRBV5-1,TRBJ2-2,NA
CASSLLRGANVLTF,TGTGCCAGCAGCTTATTGCGGGGGGCCAACGTCCTGACTTTC,NA,TRBV11-2,TRBJ2-6,NA
CSAKLAGGVANEQFF,TGCAGTGCTAAACTAGCGGGAGGCGTTGCCAATGAGCAGTTCTTC,TRBD2,TRBV20-1,TRBJ2-1,few
CSARDKAYEQYF,TGCAGTGCTAGAGATAAAGCCTACGAGCAGTACTTC,NA,TRBV20-1,TRBJ2-7,once
CASTGTGGGSPRGNQPQHF,TGTGCCAGTACCGGCACGGGGGGCGGTAGTCCTCGGGGGAATCAGCCCCAGCATTTT,NA,TRBV19,TRBJ1-5,NA
CASSPPGAPDTEAFF,TGTGCCAGCAGTCCTCCCGGGGCCCCGGACACTGAAGCTTTCTTT,NA,TRBV6-2/TRBV6-3,TRBJ1-1,NA
CASSLEGGYGYTF,TGTGCCAGCAGCTTGGAGGGTGGTTATGGCTACACCTTC,NA,TRBV5-6,TRBJ1-2,NA
CAWSVQPDYEQYF,TGTGCCTGGAGTGTACAGCCGGACTACGAGCAGTACTTC,NA,TRBV30,TRBJ2-7,few
CSVVVGRTYEQYF,TGCAGCGTTGTGGTGGGACGCACCTACGAGCAGTACTTC,NA,TRBV29-1,TRBJ2-7,NA
CAWSLGEKLFF,TGTGCCTGGAGTTTGGGTGAAAAACTGTTTTTT,NA,TRBV30,TRBJ1-4,NA
CASRQAWTVNEQFF,TGTGCCAGCAGACAGGCCTGGACAGTCAATGAGCAGTTCTTC,NA,TRBV3-1,TRBJ2-1,NA
CSVPTTGLETQYF,TGCAGCGTGCCGACGACAGGGTTGGAGACCCAGTACTTC,TRBD1,TRBV29-1,TRBJ2-5,NA
CASSPTGYNTEAFF,TGTGCCAGCAGTCCAACAGGGTATAACACTGAAGCTTTCTTT,NA,TRBV12-3/TRBV12-4,TRBJ1-1,NA
CASSIRRADYNEQFF,TGTGCCAGTAGTATAAGGCGGGCGGACTACAATGAGCAGTTCTTC,NA,TRBV19,TRBJ2-1,NA
CASSFIQDTQYF,TGTGCCAGCAGTTTTATACAGGATACGCAGTATTTT,NA,TRBV12-3/TRBV12-4,TRBJ2-3,NA
CASSPAGGTQYF,TGTGCCAGCAGCCCCGCCGGTGGGACCCAGTACTTC,NA,TRBV6-5,TRBJ2-5,NA
CASRIRDRENYGYTF,TGTGCCAGTAGAATCCGGGACCGAGAGAACTATGGCTACACCTTC,NA,TRBV19,TRBJ1-2,NA
CASSRLAGDSYEQYF,TGTGCCAGCAGCAGACTAGCGGGAGACTCCTACGAGCAGTACTTC,TRBD2,TRBV7-9,TRBJ2-7,once
CASSSDRVSYEQYF,TGTGCCAGCAGTTCTGACAGGGTATCCTACGAGCAGTACTTC,TRBD1,TRBV12-3/TRBV12-4,TRBJ2-7,NA
CSAQTGGVNQPQHF,TGCAGTGCCCAGACAGGGGGCGTCAATCAGCCCCAGCATTTT,TRBD1,TRBV20-1,TRBJ1-5,NA
CASSQRLLTHNEQFF,TGTGCCAGCAGCCAGCGGCTTCTCACGCACAATGAGCAGTTCTTC,NA,TRBV3-1,TRBJ2-1,NA
CASSRDREYGYTF,TGTGCCAGCAGCCGGGACAGGGAATATGGCTACACCTTC,TRBD1,TRBV7-2,TRBJ1-2,few
CASRALSGRAGGELFF,TGTGCCAGCAGAGCCCTTAGCGGGAGGGCCGGTGGGGAGCTGTTTTTT,TRBD2,TRBV3-1,TRBJ2-2,NA
CASIPGQGTNEQFF,TGTGCCAGCATACCGGGACAGGGGACCAATGAGCAGTTCTTC,NA,TRBV21-1,TRBJ2-1,NA
CASSLGAGSQPQHF,TGTGCCAGCAGTTTAGGGGCAGGGAGTCAGCCCCAGCATTTT,NA,TRBV12-3/TRBV12-4,TRBJ1-5,NA
CASSLWARSAYNEQFF,TGTGCCAGCAGTTTATGGGCGCGATCCGCCTACAATGAGCAGTTCTTC,NA,TRBV28,TRBJ2-1,NA
CASGGWQETQYF,TGTGCTAGTGGGGGCTGGCAAGAGACCCAGTACTTC,NA,TRBV12-5,TRBJ2-5,NA
CASRGSATGSGHIQYF,TGTGCCAGCAGAGGATCCGCGACAGGGTCGGGTCACATTCAGTACTTC,TRBD1,TRBV6-2/TRBV6-3,TRBJ2-4,NA
CAWSVGDPFSEQYF,TGTGCCTGGTCGGTCGGGGACCCCTTCTCCGAGCAGTACTTC,NA,TRBV30,TRBJ2-7,few
CASSYRDQPQHF,TGTGCCAGTAGTTATAGGGATCAGCCCCAGCATTTT,NA,TRBV19,TRBJ1-5,NA
CASSYAKIYEAFF,TGTGCCAGCAGTTACGCGAAAATCTATGAAGCTTTCTTT,NA,TRBV6-2/TRBV6-3,TRBJ1-1,once
CASSQLVRTGELFF,TGTGCCAGCAGTCAACTAGTTCGCACCGGGGAGCTGTTTTTT,NA,TRBV12-3/TRBV12-4,TRBJ2-2,NA
CASSPTLGQGENTEAFF,TGTGCCAGCAGCCCAACCTTAGGACAGGGTGAGAACACTGAAGCTTTCTTT,TRBD1,TRBV5-6,TRBJ1-1,once
CASSARTGGNEQFF,TGTGCCAGCAGCGCCCGGACAGGGGGCAATGAGCAGTTCTTC,TRBD1,TRBV11-2,TRBJ2-1,NA
CASSLNGGSNTEAFF,TGTGCCAGCTCACTCAACGGGGGGTCGAACACTGAAGCTTTCTTT,NA,TRBV18,TRBJ1-1,once
CSAVPLTGNQPQHF,TGCAGTGCCGTACCCTTGACGGGCAATCAGCCCCAGCATTTT,NA,TRBV20-1,TRBJ1-5,NA
CASSARAGTNTGELFF,TGTGCCAGCAGTGCTCGAGCGGGCACGAACACCGGGGAGCTGTTTTTT,NA,TRBV6-4,TRBJ2-2,NA
CASSLDPRTSDEQFF,TGTGCCAGCAGCTTAGATCCCCGGACGAGCGATGAGCAGTTCTTC,NA,TRBV13,TRBJ2-1,NA
CSAIGPSDTQYF,TGCAGTGCCATCGGGCCTTCAGATACGCAGTATTTT,NA,TRBV20-1,TRBJ2-3,NA
CSARDWLTYEQYF,TGCAGTGCTAGAGATTGGCTTACCTACGAGCAGTACTTC,NA,TRBV20-1,TRBJ2-7,NA
CASSPQAGQPQHF,TGTGCCAGCAGTCCTCAAGCGGGGCAGCCCCAGCATTTT,NA,TRBV28,TRBJ1-5,NA
CASRGTSGGNRQETQYF,TGCGCCAGCAGGGGGACTAGCGGGGGGAATAGGCAAGAGACCCAGTACTTC,TRBD2,TRBV23-1,TRBJ2-5,NA
CASSLIQGDRDGYTF,TGTGCCAGCAGCTTAATACAGGGGGATCGGGATGGCTACACCTTC,TRBD1,TRBV7-2,TRBJ1-2,NA
CASTVLAGGINEQFF,TGTGCCAGCACCGTACTAGCGGGAGGGATCAATGAGCAGTTCTTC,TRBD2,TRBV2,TRBJ2-1,NA